This T cell receptor beta chain came from a study of blood T cell repertoires in COVID-19. Study at large: Researchers got acute and convalescent COVID-19 samples from the United States, Italy and Spain. Sources were T cells, B-cell-depleted T cells, or PBMCs; the material itself was cDNA or gDNA.

V was pared by 1 base and J by 0 bases, with 15 bases between. CDR3 length: 17 amino acids. The germline CDR1 and CDR2 sequences are MNHEY and SVGEGT. This clone came up many times. Original handling: Using reference gene primer amplification, nucleated cell counts were estimated. Using immunoSEQ multiplex PCR, the repertoire was profiled, and TCRdb retains in-frame clones only, with some absent. The V and J calls and the clone size are those of that table, but D and trimming were determined from the DNA. The sample carries approximately 150,000 clones, over 75% recorded once. The sequence was obtained from a man between 65 and 79 years old who had recovered from COVID-19. The rearrangement links TRBV6-2 or TRBV6-3 to TRBJ2-5; tentative D call: TRBD1 (6 bases). Sequencing input: peripheral blood. CDR3 coding DNA: TGTGCCAGCAGTTACTACTCCGGGCACAGGGACCAAGAGACCCAGTACTTC. Protein sequence: CASSYYSGHRDQETQYF.